This entry concerns a single T cell receptor beta chain. Its antigen specificity is not known. Per-base quality was not reported, and no clone a single base away is much larger than it. The sample originates from a study of OX40 agonist ivuxolimab in advanced cancers. Study-level background: The costimulatory receptor OX40 (CD134) was targeted by ivuxolimab, a fully human IgG2 agonistic monoclonal antibody. Intravenous ivuxolimab was administered to patients every 2 weeks at six dose levels: 0.01, 0.1, 0.3, 1.5, 3 and 10 mg/kg. Of the 50 to 55 dose-escalation patients, hepatocellular carcinoma was present in about 19, melanoma in roughly 15, renal cell carcinoma in 9 and head and neck cancer in 9. The dose-escalation cohort was 82.7% male with a mean age of about 60 years, ranging from roughly 23 to 90. Patients were allowed to have had prior anti-PD-1, anti-PD-L1 or anti-CTLA-4 therapy, and more than 30% of the dose-escalation patients had previously received checkpoint inhibitors. Partial responses were achieved by three dose-escalation patients, of whom one had hepatocellular carcinoma and two had cutaneous melanoma. Peripheral TCRbeta sequencing aimed to test whether ivuxolimab altered TCR sequence diversity and caused clonal T-cell expansion. The paper covers the monotherapy dose-escalation part of the phase I ivuxolimab trial, which included N ≈ 57 patients. What the research found in general, with its limitations: Partial responders in the 0.1-3.0 mg/kg groups had among the lowest normalized peripheral clonal expansion, especially among CD8+ T cells. At doses of 0.1 to 3.0 mg/kg, clonal expansion of both CD4+ and CD8+ T cells in blood was seen between baseline and week 6. Low levels of normalized T-cell clonal expansion were also shown by some nonresponding patients. On average, CD8+ T cells showed more expanded clones than CD4+ T cells after ivuxolimab. The antigen specificity of the peripheral T cells that underwent clonal expansion was not determined.

The CDR3 numbers 15 residues from cysteine through phenylalanine. Only the CDR3 portion is preserved as DNA: 45 bases, with reading frame beginning at the first base. Genomic DNA was isolated from the sorted cells so that the TCRbeta CDR3 region could be sequenced. The immunoSEQ Assay was used for sequencing of TCRbeta CDR3 regions. TCRdb's version of the immuneACCESS table is confined to in-frame rearrangements and falls short of the full clone set. An unresolved V gene accounts for under half of the shortfall where checked; the remainder is of unknown origin. For this sample there are 94,000 or so clones; approximately 80% appear just once. Around 5.8% of the sample rests with the top ten. The trial excluded patients who had a history of autoimmune disease or who were on systemic immunosuppression. Peripheral blood for TCR sequencing was collected from all dose cohorts at baseline, on cycle 4 day 1, and on cycle 7 day 1. Samples came from an open-label, multicenter, first-in-human phase I dose-escalation trial of ivuxolimab. Adults with locally advanced or metastatic melanoma, renal cell, hepatocellular, or head and neck squamous cell carcinoma were enrolled in the trial. Before TCR sequencing, CD4+ and CD8+ T cells were separately sorted from peripheral blood.

This TCR was sampled from an adult with an advanced solid tumor such as melanoma, head and neck, liver or kidney cancer. Material: CD4+ or CD8+ T cells sorted from blood, obtained in a trial of the OX40 agonist ivuxolimab. Here the chain combines TRBV21-1 and TRBJ2-5; whether TRBD1, the table's D call, matches the DNA was not checked. TRBV21-1 is marked as a pseudogene. The nucleotides are TGTGCCAGCAGCAAAGCTTGGGACAGAAAAGAGACCCAGTACTTC. It codes for CASSKAWDRKETQYF.